Listed below are T cell receptor beta chains from one sample, sequenced in a study of cytomegalovirus exposure and HLA in healthy donors. Clones were sequenced by immunoSEQ multiplex PCR, and TCRdb holds only the in-frame ones, with some missing. Of approximately 220,000 clones detected, over 75% appear once; the ten largest clones hold roughly 1.9%. Material: PBMCs. The receptors shown here come from a male donor in good health and CMV-seronegative. Each CDR3 is given with its conserved first and last residue. D genes are given only for firm matches. A row's size may be missing; if present it is once, few, many or a size class.

d_call clone_size j_call v_call cdr3_nt cdr3_aa
TRBD1 . TRBJ1-1 TRBV7-8 TGTGCCAGCAGCCAGGGGGTTAAGGCTTTCTTT CASSQGVKAFF
TRBD2 . TRBJ2-3 TRBV4-3 TGCGCCAGCAGCCAAGATAGCGGGAGCACAGATACGCAGTATTTT CASSQDSGSTDTQYF
. . TRBJ1-2 TRBV9 TGTGCCAGCAGCGCCTCAGGGGACTACACCTTC CASSASGDYTF
. few TRBJ2-3 TRBV27 TGTGCCAGCAGTCCAAAGCCTCGGGCGGGTGCCGGAGATACGCAGTATTTT CASSPKPRAGAGDTQYF
TRBD2 . TRBJ2-5 TRBV5-1 TGCGCCAGCAGCTCAGGACTAGCGGACCCGGAGACCCAGTACTTC CASSSGLADPETQYF
. . TRBJ2-2 TRBV28 TGTGCCAGCAGGTTCGCACAGGTGATTCCCGGGGAGCTGTTTTTT CASRFAQVIPGELFF
TRBD2 . TRBJ2-7 TRBV6-5 TGTGCCACCCTAGGCGGGAGGGTCCACGAGCAGTACTTC CATLGGRVHEQYF
TRBD2 . TRBJ2-2 TRBV11-2 TGTGCCAGCAGGACGGGAGGGGCGGCCGGGGAGCTGTTTTTT CASRTGGAAGELFF
. . TRBJ2-7 TRBV4-3 TGCGCCAGCAGCCCAGGACTTGGAATTTCCTACGAGCAGTACTTC CASSPGLGISYEQYF
TRBD1 few TRBJ2-6 TRBV5-6 TGTGCCAGCAGCCCAGGGGGCTTCGGTGGAGCCAACGTCCTGACTTTC CASSPGGFGGANVLTF
TRBD1 . TRBJ1-3 TRBV10-3 TGTGCCATCAGTGACGACAGGGAGTCTGGAAACACCATATATTTT CAISDDRESGNTIYF
. . TRBJ2-1 TRBV4-2 TGTGCCAGCAGCCAAGATTACAGCTCCTACAATGAGCAGTTCTTC CASSQDYSSYNEQFF
TRBD1 . TRBJ2-1 TRBV5-1 TGCGCCAGCAGCCTTGGACAGGGGGCGTCCATTGAGCAGTTCTTC CASSLGQGASIEQFF
TRBD1 many TRBJ1-1 TRBV29-1 TGCAGCGTTGAAGAGTTACAGGGGACAGCTTTCTTT CSVEELQGTAFF
. . TRBJ2-3 TRBV7-8 TGTGCCAGCAGCTTAGCAGGGGGCACAGATACGCAGTATTTT CASSLAGGTDTQYF
TRBD1 . TRBJ2-7 TRBV6-5 TGTGCCAGCAGTTACTCCGACAGGGGCTACGAGCAGTACTTC CASSYSDRGYEQYF
. once TRBJ2-3 TRBV25-1 TGTGCCAGCAGTGGGCTCGATACGCAGTATTTT CASSGLDTQYF
. . TRBJ1-5 TRBV5-1 TGCGCCAGCAGCGACGGACAGTCCAATCAGCCCCAGCATTTT CASSDGQSNQPQHF
. . TRBJ1-3 TRBV27 TGTGCCAGCGCGCAGGTCTCTGGAAACACCATATATTTT CASAQVSGNTIYF
. . TRBJ2-5 TRBV7-2 TGTGCCAGCAGCTTCGAGCTAGAGACCCAGTACTTC CASSFELETQYF
TRBD1 . TRBJ1-3 TRBV7-6 TGTGCCAGCAGCCCAGGGGGCGCCTCGGGAAACACCATATATTTT CASSPGGASGNTIYF
TRBD1 . TRBJ1-4 TRBV9 TGTGCCAGCAGCGTAGAGTCGGGTTGGACAGGGACTGGAGAAAAACTGTTTTTT CASSVESGWTGTGEKLFF
. . TRBJ1-1 TRBV7-2 TGTGCCAGCAGCCCCTACCCCAGGGAAAGGAACACTGAAGCTTTCTTT CASSPYPRERNTEAFF
TRBD2 . TRBJ2-1 TRBV19 TGTGCCAGTAGTATAGAAAGCGGGAGGCACAATGAGCAGTTCTTC CASSIESGRHNEQFF
. few TRBJ1-6 TRBV28 TGTGCCAGCAGTTTATTCACAGGGTGGAATAATTCACCCCTCCACTTT CASSLFTGWNNSPLHF
. . TRBJ2-5 TRBV6-5 TGTGCCAGCAGTTACGGGCCACGAGAGACCCAGTACTTC CASSYGPRETQYF
TRBD1 . TRBJ1-6 TRBV27 TGTGCCACTCGGGACAGGGGGCTTAATAATTCACCCCTCCACTTT CATRDRGLNNSPLHF
. . TRBJ1-2 TRBV29-1 TGCAGCGTTGAGGGCAGGGAGGATGGCTACACCTTC CSVEGREDGYTF
TRBD1 . TRBJ2-5 TRBV29-1 TGCAGCGCCTCAGGGGGCGAAAAAGAGACCCAGTACTTC CSASGGEKETQYF
TRBD2 few TRBJ2-7 TRBV9 TGTGCCAGCAGCGTCAGTCGGAGCGGGATTCTGAGGGACGAGCAGTACTTC CASSVSRSGILRDEQYF
. . TRBJ2-1 TRBV19 TGTGCCAGTAGTATGGAAAGGCTAGCCGTGTGGAATGAGCAGTTCTTC CASSMERLAVWNEQFF
TRBD1 . TRBJ2-1 TRBV4-2 TGTGCCAGCAGCGTACAGGGGGAGGTGGGTAATGAGCAGTTCTTC CASSVQGEVGNEQFF
TRBD1 . TRBJ1-1 TRBV18 TGTGCCAGCTCACCAGGACAGGGGTACACTGAAGCTTTCTTT CASSPGQGYTEAFF
TRBD1 . TRBJ2-7 TRBV6-1 TGTGCCAGCAGTGAAGAAGGAGGAGTAGGGACAGGTGACTACGAGCAGTACTTC CASSEEGGVGTGDYEQYF
. once TRBJ2-2 TRBV6-5 TGTGCCAGCAGTCAAGGGGCCCAAGTGGACGGGGAGCTGTTTTTT CASSQGAQVDGELFF
. . TRBJ2-2 TRBV6-6 TGTGCCAGCAGTTCCCGGGGTGAAGGGGGCACCGGGGAGCTGTTTTTT CASSSRGEGGTGELFF
. . TRBJ2-1 TRBV4-3 TGCGCCAGCAGCCAAGCGGGCGGGAATCGCCATGAGCAGTTCTTC CASSQAGGNRHEQFF
. once TRBJ2-3 TRBV28 TGTGCCAGCAGTTTACCCAGCGGGCTTGTTGATACGCAGTATTTT CASSLPSGLVDTQYF
. . TRBJ1-1 TRBV28 TGTGCCAGCAGTCTGACGACAGTTGGGGACACTGAAGCTTTCTTT CASSLTTVGDTEAFF
. . TRBJ2-2 TRBV9 TGTGCCAGCAACCTAGGCTACACCGGGGAGCTGTTTTTT CASNLGYTGELFF